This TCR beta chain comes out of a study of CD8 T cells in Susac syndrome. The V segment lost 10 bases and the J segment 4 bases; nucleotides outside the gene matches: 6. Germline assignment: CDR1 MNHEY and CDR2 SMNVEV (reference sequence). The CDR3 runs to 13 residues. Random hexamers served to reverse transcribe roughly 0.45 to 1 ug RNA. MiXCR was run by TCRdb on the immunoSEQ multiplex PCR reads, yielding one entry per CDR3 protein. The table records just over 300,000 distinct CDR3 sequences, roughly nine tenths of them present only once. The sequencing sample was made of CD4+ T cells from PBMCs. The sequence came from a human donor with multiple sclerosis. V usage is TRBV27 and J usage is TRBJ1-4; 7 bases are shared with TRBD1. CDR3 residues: CATADRFNEKLFF. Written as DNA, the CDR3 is TGTGCCACCGCGGACAGGTTTAATGAAAAACTGTTTTTT.